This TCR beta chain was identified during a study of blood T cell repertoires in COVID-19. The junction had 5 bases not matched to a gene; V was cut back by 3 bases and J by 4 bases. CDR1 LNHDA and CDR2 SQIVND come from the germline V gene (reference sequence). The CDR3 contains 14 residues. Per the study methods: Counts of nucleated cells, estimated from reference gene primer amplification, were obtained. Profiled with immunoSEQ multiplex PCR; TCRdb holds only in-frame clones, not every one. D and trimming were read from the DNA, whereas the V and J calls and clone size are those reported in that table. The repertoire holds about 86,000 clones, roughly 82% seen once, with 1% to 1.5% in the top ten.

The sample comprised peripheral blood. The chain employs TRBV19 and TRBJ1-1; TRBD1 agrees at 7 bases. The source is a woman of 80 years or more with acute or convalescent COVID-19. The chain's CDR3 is CASSMIGGFTEAFF. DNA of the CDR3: TGTGCCAGTAGTATGATAGGGGGCTTCACTGAAGCTTTCTTT.